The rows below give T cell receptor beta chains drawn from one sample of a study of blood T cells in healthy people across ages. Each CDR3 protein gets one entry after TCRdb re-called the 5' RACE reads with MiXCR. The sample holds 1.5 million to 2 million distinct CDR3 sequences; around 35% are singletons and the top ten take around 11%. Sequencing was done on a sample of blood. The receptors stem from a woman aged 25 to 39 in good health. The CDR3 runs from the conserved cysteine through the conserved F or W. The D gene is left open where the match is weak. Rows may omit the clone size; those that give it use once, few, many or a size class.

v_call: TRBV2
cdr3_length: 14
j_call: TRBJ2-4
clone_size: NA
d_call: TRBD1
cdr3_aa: CASETGGGKNIQYF
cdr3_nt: TGTGCCAGCGAGACAGGGGGGGGCAAAAACATTCAGTACTTC

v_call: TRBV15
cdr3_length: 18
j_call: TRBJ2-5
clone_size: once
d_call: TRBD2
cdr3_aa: CATSRGELRTSGRETQYF
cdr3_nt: TGTGCCACCAGCAGAGGGGAGCTAAGGACTAGCGGGAGGGAGACCCAGTACTTC

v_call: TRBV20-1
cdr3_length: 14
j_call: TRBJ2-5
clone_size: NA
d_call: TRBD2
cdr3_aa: CSARELAGGETQYF
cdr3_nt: TGCAGTGCTAGAGAACTAGCGGGGGGAGAGACCCAGTACTTC

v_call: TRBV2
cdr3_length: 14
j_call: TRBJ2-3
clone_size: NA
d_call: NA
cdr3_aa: CASSEGYGTDTQYF
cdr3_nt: TGTGCCAGCAGTGAAGGTTACGGCACAGATACGCAGTATTTT

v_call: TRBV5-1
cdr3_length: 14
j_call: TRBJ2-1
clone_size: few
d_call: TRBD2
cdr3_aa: CASSFAGGLGEQFF
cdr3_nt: TGCGCCAGCAGCTTTGCGGGGGGGCTGGGTGAGCAGTTCTTC

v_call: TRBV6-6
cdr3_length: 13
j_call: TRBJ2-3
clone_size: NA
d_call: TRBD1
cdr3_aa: CASSWTGGDTQYF
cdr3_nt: TGTGCCAGCAGTTGGACAGGGGGAGATACGCAGTATTTT

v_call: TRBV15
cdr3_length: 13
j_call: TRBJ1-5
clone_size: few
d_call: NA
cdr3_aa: CATSTEGREPQHF
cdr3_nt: TGTGCCACCAGCACCGAAGGGCGGGAGCCCCAGCATTTT

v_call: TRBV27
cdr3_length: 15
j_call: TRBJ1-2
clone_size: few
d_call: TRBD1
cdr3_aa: CASSFGTGGDYGYTF
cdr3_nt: TGTGCCAGCAGTTTCGGGACAGGGGGCGACTATGGCTACACCTTC

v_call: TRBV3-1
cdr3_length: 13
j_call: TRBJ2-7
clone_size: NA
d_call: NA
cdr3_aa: CASSLHRQYEQYF
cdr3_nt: TGTGCCAGCAGCCTTCACCGACAGTACGAGCAGTACTTC

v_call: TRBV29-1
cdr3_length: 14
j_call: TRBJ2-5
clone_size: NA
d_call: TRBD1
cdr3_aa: CSAPGQGNSNEQYF
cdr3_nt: TGCAGCGCCCCGGGACAGGGGAATTCCAATGAGCAGTACTTC

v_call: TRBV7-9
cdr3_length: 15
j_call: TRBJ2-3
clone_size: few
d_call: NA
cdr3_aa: CASSLVWGDTDTQYF
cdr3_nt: TGTGCCAGCAGCTTAGTCTGGGGCGACACAGATACGCAGTATTTT

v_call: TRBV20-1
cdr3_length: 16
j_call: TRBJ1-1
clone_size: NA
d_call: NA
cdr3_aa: CSATPQTARMNTEAFF
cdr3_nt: TGCAGTGCTACCCCGCAGACAGCACGTATGAACACTGAAGCTTTCTTT

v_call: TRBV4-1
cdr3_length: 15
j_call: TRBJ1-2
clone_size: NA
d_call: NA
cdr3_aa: CASSQGRRGAYGYTF
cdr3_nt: TGCGCCAGCAGCCAAGGACGTAGGGGAGCATATGGCTACACCTTC

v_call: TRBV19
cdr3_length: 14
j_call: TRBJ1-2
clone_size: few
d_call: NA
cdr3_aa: CATKEGVGDYGYTF
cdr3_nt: TGTGCCACCAAAGAAGGGGTAGGAGACTATGGCTACACCTTC

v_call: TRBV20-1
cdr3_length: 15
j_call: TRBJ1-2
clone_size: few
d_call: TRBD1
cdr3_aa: CSALPITGGGDGYTF
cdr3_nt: TGCAGTGCCCTACCGATAACAGGGGGCGGGGATGGCTACACCTTC

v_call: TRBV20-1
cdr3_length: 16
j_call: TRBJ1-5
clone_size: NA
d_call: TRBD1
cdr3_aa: CSAREQGAGGNQPQHF
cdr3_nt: TGCAGTGCTAGAGAACAGGGGGCAGGTGGCAATCAGCCCCAGCATTTT

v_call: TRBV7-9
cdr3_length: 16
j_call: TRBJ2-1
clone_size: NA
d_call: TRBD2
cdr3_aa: CASRSSGTFSYNEQFF
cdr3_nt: TGTGCCAGCAGATCCAGCGGGACCTTCTCCTACAATGAGCAGTTCTTC

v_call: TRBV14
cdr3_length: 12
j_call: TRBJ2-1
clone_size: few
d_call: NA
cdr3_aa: CASSLLGYEQFF
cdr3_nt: TGTGCCAGCAGCCTCCTTGGGTATGAGCAGTTCTTC

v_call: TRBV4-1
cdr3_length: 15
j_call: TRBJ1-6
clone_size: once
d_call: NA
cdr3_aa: CASSQEWDFNSPLHF
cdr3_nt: TGCGCCAGCAGCCAAGAGTGGGATTTTAATTCACCCCTCCACTTT

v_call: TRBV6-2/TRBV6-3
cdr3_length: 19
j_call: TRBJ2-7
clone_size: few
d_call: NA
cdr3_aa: CASSPMVPGPRARLYEQYF
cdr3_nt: TGTGCCAGCAGTCCAATGGTTCCGGGACCACGCGCGAGGTTGTACGAGCAGTACTTC

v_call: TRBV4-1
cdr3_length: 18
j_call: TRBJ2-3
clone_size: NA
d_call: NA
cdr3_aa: CTSSAGPLELIRTDTQYF
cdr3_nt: TGCACCAGCAGCGCTGGACCTCTTGAATTGATCCGAACAGATACGCAGTATTTT

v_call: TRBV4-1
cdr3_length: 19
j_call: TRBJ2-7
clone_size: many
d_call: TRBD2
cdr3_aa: CASSQGVFRTSGSSYEQYF
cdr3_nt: TGCGCCAGCAGCCAGGGGGTATTTAGGACTAGCGGGAGTTCCTACGAGCAGTACTTC

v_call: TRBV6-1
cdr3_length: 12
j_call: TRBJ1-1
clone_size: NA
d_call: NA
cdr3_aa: CASSAWATEAFF
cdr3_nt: TGTGCCAGCAGTGCGTGGGCGACTGAAGCTTTCTTT

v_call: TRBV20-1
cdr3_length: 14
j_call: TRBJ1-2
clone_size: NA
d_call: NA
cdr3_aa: CSALVRIGNYGYTF
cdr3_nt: TGCAGTGCTCTGGTCCGAATTGGAAACTATGGCTACACCTTC

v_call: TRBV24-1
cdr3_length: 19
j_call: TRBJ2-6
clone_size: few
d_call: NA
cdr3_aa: CATRRRGTALGSGANVLTF
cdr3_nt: TGTGCCACCCGTCGTAGGGGTACAGCATTGGGCTCTGGGGCCAACGTCCTGACTTTC

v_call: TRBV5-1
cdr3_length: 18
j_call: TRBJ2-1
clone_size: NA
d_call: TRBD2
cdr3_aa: CASSSGTIVNGVYNEQFF
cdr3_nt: TGCGCCAGCAGCTCCGGGACTATAGTGAACGGGGTCTACAATGAGCAGTTCTTC